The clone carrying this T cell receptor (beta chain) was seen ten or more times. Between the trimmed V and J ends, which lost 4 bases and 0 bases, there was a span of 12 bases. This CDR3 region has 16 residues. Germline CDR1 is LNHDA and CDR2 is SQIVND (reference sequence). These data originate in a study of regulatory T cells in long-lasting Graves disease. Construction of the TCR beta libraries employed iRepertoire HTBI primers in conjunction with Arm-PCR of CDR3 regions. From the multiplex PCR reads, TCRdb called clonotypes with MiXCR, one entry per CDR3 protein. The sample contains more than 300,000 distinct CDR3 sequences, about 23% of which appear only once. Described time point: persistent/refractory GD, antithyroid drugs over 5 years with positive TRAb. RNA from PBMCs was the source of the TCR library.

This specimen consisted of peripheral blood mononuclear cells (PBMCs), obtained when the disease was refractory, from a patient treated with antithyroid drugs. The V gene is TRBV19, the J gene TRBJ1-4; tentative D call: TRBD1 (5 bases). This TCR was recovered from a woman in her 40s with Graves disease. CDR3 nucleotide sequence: TGTGCCAGTAGTACTTCGACAGTTGCAACTAATGAAAAACTGTTTTTT. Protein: CASSTSTVATNEKLFF. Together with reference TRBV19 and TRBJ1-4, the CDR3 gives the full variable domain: DGGITQSPKYLFRKEGQNVTLSCEQNLNHDAMYWYRQDPGQGLRLIYYSQIVNDFQKGDIAEGYSVSREKKESFPLTVTSAQKNPTAFYLCASSTSTVATNEKLFFGSGTQLSVL.